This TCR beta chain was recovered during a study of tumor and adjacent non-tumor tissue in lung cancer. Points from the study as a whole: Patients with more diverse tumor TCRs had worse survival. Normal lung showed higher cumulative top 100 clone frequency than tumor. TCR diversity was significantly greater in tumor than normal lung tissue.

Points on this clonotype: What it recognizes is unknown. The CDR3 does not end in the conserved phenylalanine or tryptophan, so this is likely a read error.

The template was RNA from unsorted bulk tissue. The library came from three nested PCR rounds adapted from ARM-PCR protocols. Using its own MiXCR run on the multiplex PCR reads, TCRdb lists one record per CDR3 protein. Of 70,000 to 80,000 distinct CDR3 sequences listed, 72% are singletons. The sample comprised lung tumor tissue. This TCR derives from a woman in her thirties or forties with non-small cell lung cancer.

DNA of the CDR3: TGCAGCGTTGATTCTGCTGGCAGCCTGGGGGGGGCCCAGTACTTA. It codes for CSVDSAGSLGGAQYL. This chain links TRBV29-1 with TRBJ2-5; 7 nucleotides line up with TRBD2. V lost 3 bases, J lost 9 bases, and 16 bases stayed unmatched. From germline, CDR1 is SQVTM and CDR2 ANQGSEA. This CDR3 is built from 15 residues.